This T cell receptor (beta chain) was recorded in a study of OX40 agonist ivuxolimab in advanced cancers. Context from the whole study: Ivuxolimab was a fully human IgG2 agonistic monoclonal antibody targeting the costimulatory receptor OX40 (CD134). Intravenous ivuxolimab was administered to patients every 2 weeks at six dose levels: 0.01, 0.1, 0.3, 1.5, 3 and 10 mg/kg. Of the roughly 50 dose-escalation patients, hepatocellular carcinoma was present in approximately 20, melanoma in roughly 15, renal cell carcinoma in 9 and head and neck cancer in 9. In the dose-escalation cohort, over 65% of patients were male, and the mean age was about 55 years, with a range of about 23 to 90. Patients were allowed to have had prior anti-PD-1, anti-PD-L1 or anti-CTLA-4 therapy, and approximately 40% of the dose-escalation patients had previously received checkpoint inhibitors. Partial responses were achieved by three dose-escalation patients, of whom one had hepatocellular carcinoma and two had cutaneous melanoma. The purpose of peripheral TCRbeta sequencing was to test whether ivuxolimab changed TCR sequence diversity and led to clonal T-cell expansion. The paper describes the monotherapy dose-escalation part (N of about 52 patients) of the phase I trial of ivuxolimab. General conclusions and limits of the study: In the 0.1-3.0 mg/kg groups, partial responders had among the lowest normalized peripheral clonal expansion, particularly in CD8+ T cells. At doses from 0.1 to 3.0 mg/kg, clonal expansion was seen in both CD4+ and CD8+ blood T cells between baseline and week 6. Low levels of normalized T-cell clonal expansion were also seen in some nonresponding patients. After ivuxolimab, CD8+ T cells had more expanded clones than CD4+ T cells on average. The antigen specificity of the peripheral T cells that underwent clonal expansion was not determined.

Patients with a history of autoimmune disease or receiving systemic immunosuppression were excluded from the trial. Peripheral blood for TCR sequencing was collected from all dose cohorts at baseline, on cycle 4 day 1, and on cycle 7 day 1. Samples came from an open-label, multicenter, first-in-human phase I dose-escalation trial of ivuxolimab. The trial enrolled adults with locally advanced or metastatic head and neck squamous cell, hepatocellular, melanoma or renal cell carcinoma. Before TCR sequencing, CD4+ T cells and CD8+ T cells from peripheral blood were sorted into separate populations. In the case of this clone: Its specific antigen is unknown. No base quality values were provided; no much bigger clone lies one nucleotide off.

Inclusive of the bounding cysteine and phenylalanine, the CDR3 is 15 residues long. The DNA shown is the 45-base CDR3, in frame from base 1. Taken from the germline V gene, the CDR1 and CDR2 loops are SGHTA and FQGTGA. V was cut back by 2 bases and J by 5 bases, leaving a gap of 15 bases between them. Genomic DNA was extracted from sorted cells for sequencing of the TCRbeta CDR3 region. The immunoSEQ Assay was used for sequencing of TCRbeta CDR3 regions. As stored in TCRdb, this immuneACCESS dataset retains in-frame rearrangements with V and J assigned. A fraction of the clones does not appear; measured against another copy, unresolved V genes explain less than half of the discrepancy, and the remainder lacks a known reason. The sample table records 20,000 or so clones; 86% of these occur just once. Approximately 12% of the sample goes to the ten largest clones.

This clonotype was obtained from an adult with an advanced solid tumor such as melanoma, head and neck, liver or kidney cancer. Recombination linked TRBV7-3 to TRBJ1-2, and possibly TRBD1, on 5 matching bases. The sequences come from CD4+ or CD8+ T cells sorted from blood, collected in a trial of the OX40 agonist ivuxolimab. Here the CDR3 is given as CASSLLGPNDYGYTF. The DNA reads TGTGCCAGCAGCTTACTGGGGCCGAACGATTATGGCTACACCTTC.